Listed below are T cell receptor beta chains from one sample, sequenced in a study of cytomegalovirus exposure and HLA in healthy donors. The table came from immunoSEQ multiplex PCR; TCRdb's copy has only in-frame clones and leaves some out. The sample lists 99,000 or so clones, approximately 82% occurring once. Sequencing used PBMCs. The receptors here all came from a man in his forties in good health and CMV-seropositive. Both conserved end residues are part of each CDR3. The D gene is left open where the match is weak. Some rows have no size entry. The others give once, few or many, or a class for an expanded clone.

clone_size cdr3_length d_call j_call v_call cdr3_aa cdr3_nt
- 13 TRBD2 TRBJ2-3 TRBV4-2 CATPGGGTDTQYF TGTGCCACTCCCGGGGGGGGCACAGATACGCAGTATTTT
- 15 TRBD2 TRBJ2-1 TRBV27 CASSVSSGGPGEQFF TGTGCCAGCAGTGTCTCCTCGGGGGGGCCAGGAGAGCAGTTCTTC
- 14 - TRBJ1-3 TRBV5-6 CASSLIRGGNTIYF TGTGCCAGCAGCTTGATACGGGGTGGAAACACCATATATTTT
few 13 - TRBJ1-5 TRBV6-1 CASSERFNQPQHF TGTGCCAGCAGTGAACGGTTTAATCAGCCCCAGCATTTT
few 13 TRBD1 TRBJ1-1 TRBV25-1 CASSEWDRGPAFF TGTGCCAGCAGTGAATGGGACAGGGGGCCAGCTTTCTTT
- 17 TRBD2 TRBJ2-1 TRBV11-2 CASSLGETSGRSNEQFF TGTGCCAGCAGCTTAGGGGAGACTAGCGGGAGATCGAATGAGCAGTTCTTC
- 15 TRBD1 TRBJ1-2 TRBV9 CASSVGWTGGYGYTF TGTGCCAGCAGCGTAGGGTGGACAGGAGGCTATGGCTACACCTTC
- 13 TRBD2 TRBJ2-5 TRBV19 CASSTSGRETQYF TGTGCCAGTAGTACTAGCGGTCGGGAGACCCAGTACTTC
- 15 TRBD2 TRBJ2-3 TRBV30 CAWSVQASGPKTQYF TGTGCCTGGAGTGTACAGGCTAGCGGTCCGAAAACGCAGTATTTT
- 15 TRBD1 TRBJ2-5 TRBV14 CASSHSGGSKETQYF TGTGCCAGCAGCCACTCAGGGGGCTCTAAAGAGACCCAGTACTTC
- 15 TRBD2 TRBJ2-2 TRBV6-5 CASKPSGGSTGELFF TGTGCCAGCAAACCTAGCGGGGGAAGCACCGGGGAGCTGTTTTTT
few 16 TRBD2 TRBJ2-7 TRBV14 CASSQFGLAGDYEQYF TGTGCCAGCAGCCAGTTTGGACTAGCGGGAGACTACGAGCAGTACTTC
- 15 TRBD1 TRBJ1-5 TRBV7-9 CASSTTTGGNQPQHF TGTGCCAGCAGCACCACGACAGGGGGCAATCAGCCCCAGCATTTT
few 16 TRBD2 TRBJ2-1 TRBV27 CASRLTSGGAGNEQFF TGTGCCAGCAGGTTGACTAGCGGGGGGGCTGGTAATGAGCAGTTCTTC
- 16 TRBD1 TRBJ1-1 TRBV4-3 CASSQGQGGLDTEAFF TGCGCCAGCAGCCAAGGACAGGGAGGATTGGACACTGAAGCTTTCTTT
- 17 TRBD2 TRBJ2-5 TRBV4-1 CASSQEGTSVYQETQYF TGCGCCAGCAGCCAAGAGGGGACTAGCGTGTACCAAGAGACCCAGTACTTC
- 16 TRBD1 TRBJ1-3 TRBV6-5 CASSFLPGQGGNTIYF TGTGCCAGCAGTTTCCTACCGGGACAGGGTGGAAACACCATATATTTT
- 15 TRBD1 TRBJ2-5 TRBV6-5 CASRNRGMSQETQYF TGTGCCAGCAGAAACAGGGGGATGTCCCAAGAGACCCAGTACTTC
- 16 - TRBJ2-1 TRBV4-2 CASSQDAGPAYNEQFF TGTGCCAGCAGCCAAGATGCGGGGCCCGCCTACAATGAGCAGTTCTTC
once 16 TRBD1 TRBJ2-7 TRBV6-6 CASKLTGKSSLGEQYF TGTGCCAGCAAACTGACAGGGAAGTCATCCCTCGGCGAGCAGTACTTC
- 15 TRBD2 TRBJ2-7 TRBV7-9 CASSGLAGGPNEQYF TGTGCCAGCAGCGGACTAGCGGGAGGGCCTAACGAGCAGTACTTC
- 17 TRBD1 TRBJ1-2 TRBV5-5 CASSLAGTAFTNYGYTF TGTGCCAGCAGCTTGGCCGGGACAGCCTTTACTAACTATGGCTACACCTTC
- 14 TRBD2 TRBJ2-7 TRBV6-5 CASSPGLGSYEQYF TGTGCCAGCAGTCCTGGACTAGGATCCTACGAGCAGTACTTC
- 16 - TRBJ2-1 TRBV19 CASSIGARSSYNEQFF TGTGCCAGTAGTATTGGCGCAAGGAGCTCCTACAATGAGCAGTTCTTC
- 13 - TRBJ1-6 TRBV27 CASRGSYNSPLHF TGTGCCAGCCGGGGCTCCTATAATTCACCCCTCCACTTT
- 18 TRBD2 TRBJ2-1 TRBV7-9 CASSASHLLAGSYNEQFF TGTGCCAGCAGCGCATCCCACCTCCTAGCGGGCTCCTACAATGAGCAGTTCTTC
- 18 TRBD1 TRBJ1-5 TRBV27 CASTLRPRTGSTNQPQHF TGTGCCAGCACTCTACGCCCTAGGACAGGGTCCACTAATCAGCCCCAGCATTTT
- 11 - TRBJ2-1 TRBV2 CASGKNDEQFF TGTGCCAGCGGCAAAAACGATGAGCAGTTCTTC
- 15 TRBD1 TRBJ1-5 TRBV7-2 CASSLGVRGDQPQHF TGTGCCAGCAGCTTAGGCGTCAGGGGGGATCAGCCCCAGCATTTT
- 15 TRBD1 TRBJ1-5 TRBV18 CASSPGQGSNQPQHF TGTGCCAGCTCACCAGGACAGGGCTCAAATCAGCCCCAGCATTTT
- 17 TRBD2 TRBJ2-1 TRBV27 CASSLWTSGGTYNEQFF TGTGCCAGCAGTTTATGGACTAGCGGGGGTACCTACAATGAGCAGTTCTTC
- 14 - TRBJ2-7 TRBV7-3 CASSLTATSLEQYF TGTGCCAGCAGCTTAACGGCGACATCCCTGGAGCAGTACTTC
- 13 - TRBJ2-1 TRBV19 CASSRDFSKEQFF TGTGCCAGTAGTCGGGACTTCTCGAAAGAGCAGTTCTTC
- 15 TRBD2 TRBJ2-5 TRBV7-9 CASSLIGLAEETQYF TGTGCCAGCAGCTTAATAGGACTAGCGGAAGAGACCCAGTACTTC
once 11 - TRBJ1-2 TRBV20-1 CSALRLMGYTF TGCAGTGCTCTCAGGCTGATGGGCTACACCTTC
few 20 TRBD1 TRBJ1-3 TRBV9 CASSLSTGTGKRARENTIYF TGTGCCAGCAGCTTATCAACCGGGACAGGGAAGCGTGCTCGGGAAAACACCATATATTTT
- 17 TRBD2 TRBJ2-5 TRBV7-2 CASSLGPAGGGQETQYF TGTGCCAGCAGCTTAGGTCCCGCGGGGGGAGGCCAAGAGACCCAGTACTTC
- 12 TRBD2 TRBJ2-7 TRBV5-4 CASYGSGSEQYF TGTGCCAGCTATGGTAGCGGGAGCGAGCAGTACTTC
- 16 TRBD1 TRBJ1-5 TRBV4-1 CASSQDPQGLDQPQHF TGCGCCAGCAGCCAAGATCCACAGGGGCTCGATCAGCCCCAGCATTTT
- 15 TRBD1 TRBJ2-7 TRBV5-4 CASNYRGQSSYEQYF TGTGCCAGCAACTACAGGGGTCAATCCTCCTACGAGCAGTACTTC
- 15 - TRBJ1-5 TRBV28 CASTPRGRGGQPQHF TGTGCCAGCACCCCCCGTGGTCGGGGGGGCCAGCCCCAGCATTTT
- 21 TRBD2 TRBJ2-1 TRBV4-3 CASSQDPGTSGGGSSYNEQFF TGCGCCAGCAGCCAAGATCCCGGGACTAGCGGGGGGGGGAGCTCCTACAATGAGCAGTTCTTC
- 12 - TRBJ2-5 TRBV29-1 CSVGAGAETQYF TGCAGCGTTGGGGCGGGGGCAGAGACCCAGTACTTC
- 16 - TRBJ2-1 TRBV7-2 CASSLGPGDGYNEQFF TGTGCCAGCAGCTTAGGGCCGGGAGATGGGTACAATGAGCAGTTCTTC
- 11 - TRBJ1-1 TRBV28 CASSGNTEAFF TGTGCCAGCTCCGGGAACACTGAAGCTTTCTTT
- 15 TRBD1 TRBJ2-1 TRBV7-7 CASSLGTGGNNEQFF TGTGCTAGCAGCTTAGGGACAGGGGGGAACAATGAGCAGTTCTTC
- 15 TRBD1 TRBJ1-3 TRBV6-1 CASRGTGGLGNTIYF TGTGCCAGCAGGGGGACAGGGGGTCTCGGAAACACCATATATTTT
once 13 - TRBJ2-3 TRBV25-1 CASSESLEDTQYF TGTGCCAGCAGTGAATCCCTAGAAGATACGCAGTATTTT
- 17 TRBD2 TRBJ2-7 TRBV9 CASSVAGGLADSYEQYF TGTGCCAGCAGCGTAGCGGGGGGACTAGCGGACTCCTACGAGCAGTACTTC